This TCR beta chain originates from a study of cytomegalovirus exposure and HLA in healthy donors. Study context: The Caucasian-associated ancestry cluster held 65% to 90% of a few hundred genotyped donors. Notes on the study in general: For cytomegalovirus status, the classifier reportedly gave diagnoses with high specificity and sensitivity. As was reported, the HLA-A and HLA-B alleles of most subjects were accurately predicted from TCR beta sequences.

This clone came up a few times. Its specificity is not known. This PCR relied on a set of 60 Vbeta primers and 13 Jbeta primers. The repertoire was sequenced with immunoSEQ multiplex PCR; TCRdb's copy has only in-frame clones and lacks some. The data contain 200,000 to 250,000 clones, more than 60% of them singletons. The CDR3 is 16 amino acids. V was clipped by 5 bases and J by 4 bases; unmatched bases: 8. The germline V gene has CDR1 SEHNR and CDR2 FQNEAQ (reference sequence). The J gene is TRBJ2-1, the V gene TRBV7-9; 10 bases fit TRBD2. The sample comprised PBMCs. The source of this sequence is a man aged 45-65 years in good health and CMV-seronegative. This chain's CDR3 is CASSARTSGIYNEQFF. The CDR3 DNA sequence: TGTGCCAGCAGCGCTAGGACTAGCGGCATATACAATGAGCAGTTCTTC.